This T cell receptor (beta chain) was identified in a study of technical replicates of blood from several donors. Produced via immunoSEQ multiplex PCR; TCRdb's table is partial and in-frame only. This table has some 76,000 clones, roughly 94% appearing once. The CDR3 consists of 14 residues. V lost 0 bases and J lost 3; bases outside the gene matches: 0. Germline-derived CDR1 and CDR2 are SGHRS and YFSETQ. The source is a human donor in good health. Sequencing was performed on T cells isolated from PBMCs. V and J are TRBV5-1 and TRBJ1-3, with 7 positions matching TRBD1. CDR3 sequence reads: CASSLGQGGNTIYF. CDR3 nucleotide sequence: TGCGCCAGCAGCTTGGGACAGGGTGGAAACACCATATATTTT. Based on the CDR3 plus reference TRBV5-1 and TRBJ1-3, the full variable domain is KAGVTQTPRYLIKTRGQQVTLSCSPISGHRSVSWYQQTPGQGLQFLFEYFSETQRNKGNFPGRFSGRQFSNSRSEMNVSTLELGDSALYLCASSLGQGGNTIYFGEGSWLTVV.